The sequence of this T cell receptor (beta chain) was determined in a study of blood T cell repertoires in COVID-19. For the study at large: Acute and convalescent COVID-19 specimens originated in the United States, Italy and Spain. T cells, B-cell-depleted T cells, or PBMCs supplied cDNA or gDNA.

CDR1 is LNHNV and CDR2 is YYDKDF in the germline V gene (reference sequence). Between the trimmed V and J ends, which lost 2 bases and 3 bases, there was a span of 8 bases. CDR3 length: 13 amino acids. Authors' data handling: Reference gene primer amplification gave estimated nucleated cell counts. The table came from immunoSEQ multiplex PCR; TCRdb's copy has only in-frame clones and leaves some out. V and J calls and clone size are those listed in that table; D and trimming were worked out from the DNA. Of more than 150,000 clones in the sample, approximately 79% are singletons; the top ten hold roughly 28%.

The sample consisted of peripheral blood. V and J are TRBV15 and TRBJ2-7; D unresolved. The source of this sequence is a woman aged 65 to 85 with acute or convalescent COVID-19. CDR3 DNA: TGTGCCACCAGCAGACTAGAAGTCTACGAGCAGTACTTC. It codes for CATSRLEVYEQYF.